One and the same sample provided the 27 T cell receptor beta chains below, sequenced in a study of T-cell reconstitution after alpha-beta-depleted transplantation in children. Unique molecular identifiers tagged the TCRbeta library. TCRdb independently ran MiXCR on the PCR reads; one entry per CDR3 protein. The repertoire holds 640,000 or so distinct CDR3 sequences, with 16% as singletons. This specimen consisted of PBMCs from the stem cell graft donor, obtained from the stem cell graft. These receptors originate from a human donor who donated a stem cell graft to a child with acute myeloid leukemia.

This chain links TRBV3-1 with TRBJ2-7; 7 nucleotides line up with TRBD1. V trimming: 4 bases; J trimming: 3 bases; junction bases outside the gene matches: 18. The germline V gene encodes CDR1 LGHDT and CDR2 YNNKEL (reference sequence). The CDR3 runs to 18 residues. CDR3 amino acids: CASSPGLMGQPSDYEQYV. The CDR3 DNA is TGTGCCAGCAGCCCTGGGCTCATGGGACAGCCATCGGACTACGAGCAGTACGTC.

The chain joins TRBV29-1 to TRBJ1-2, with D possibly TRBD1 on 6 matching bases. V lost 0 bases and J 4 bases, leaving 15 bases between the germline ends. The CDR3 sequence is 15 residues long. Germline values: CDR1 SQVTM, CDR2 ANQGSEA. CDR3 coding DNA: TGCAGCGTTGAAGATGTCAAGGGGGTGGTCTATGGCTACACCTTC. It yields the protein CSVEDVKGVVYGYTF.

The table lists this clonotype with many counts. The V call is TRBV20-1, the J call TRBJ2-5, with D possibly TRBD1 on 6 matching bases. V lost 5 bases, J lost 2 bases, and 21 bases lay in between. The CDR3 loop spans 16 amino acids. Per the germline V gene, CDR1 is DFQATT and CDR2 is SNEGSKA (reference sequence). CDR3 amino acids: CSAPQVPRQDQETQYF. CDR3 DNA sequence: TGCAGTGCTCCCCAGGTACCGAGACAGGATCAAGAGACCCAGTACTTC.

The chain joins TRBV12-3 or TRBV12-4 to TRBJ1-2, with a tentative D call TRBD1 (6 bases). The length of the CDR3 is 15 residues. The V end was cut by 1 base, the J end by 4 bases, with 13 bases between. CDR3 region: CASSLDYRESYGYTF. CDR3 nucleotides: TGTGCCAGCAGTTTAGATTACAGGGAATCCTATGGCTACACCTTC.

The sample holds many counts of this clonotype. V is TRBV20-1 and J is TRBJ2-1; perhaps D is TRBD1 or TRBD2 (5 bases each). This CDR3 has 12 amino acids. CDR1 DFQATT and CDR2 SNEGSKA come from the germline V gene (reference sequence). The germline V and J ends were trimmed by 7 bases and 6 bases, with 13 bases remaining between them. The CDR3 sequence: CSGSGRVNEQFF. The CDR3 bases are TGCAGTGGGTCAGGGAGAGTCAATGAGCAGTTCTTC.

This clonotype was observed many times. The chain couples TRBV24-1 to TRBJ2-1, with a possible D match to TRBD1 (6 bases). CDR1 is KGHDR, CDR2 SFDVKD, per germline. This CDR3 has 13 residues. V lost 8 bases to trimming and J lost 5 bases, with 12 bases between them. In nucleotides, the CDR3 is TGTGCCACCACCTGGACAGTAAACAATGAGCAGTTCTTC. Protein product: CATTWTVNNEQFF.

This clonotype was detected ten times or more. J is TRBJ2-2 and V is TRBV20-1; 10 nucleotides line up with TRBD2. J was trimmed by 5 bases and V by 2 bases; bases with no gene match: 5. Per the germline V gene, CDR1 is DFQATT and CDR2 is SNEGSKA (reference sequence). The CDR3 contains 15 residues. CDR3 amino acids: CSARSSGGRTGELFF. DNA for the CDR3: TGCAGTGCTAGAAGTAGCGGGGGGAGGACCGGGGAGCTGTTTTTT.

The rearrangement links TRBV10-3 to TRBJ2-3; 7 bases line up with TRBD1. The germline V gene encodes CDR1 ENHRY and CDR2 SYGVKD. The CDR3 extends over 14 amino acids. V dropped 10 bases and J dropped 0; count of bases not matched to a gene: 7. CDR3 DNA: TGTGCCACCAAGGACAGGATTAGCACAGATACGCAGTATTTT. This sequence encodes CATKDRISTDTQYF.

This clonotype was seen many times. The chain is built from TRBV20-1 and TRBJ2-2, with a possible D match to TRBD1 (6 bases). Trimming pared 6 bases from V and 4 bases from J, leaving 15 bases between. This CDR3 spans 14 amino acids. The germline V gene has CDR1 DFQATT and CDR2 SNEGSKA (reference sequence). CDR3 amino acids: CSATPRGGTGELFF. The CDR3 nucleotides are TGCAGTGCGACACCCAGGGGCGGCACCGGGGAGCTGTTTTTT.

This chain uses TRBV10-1 with TRBJ1-4; the D is unclear. From germline, CDR1 is WNHNN and CDR2 SYGVQD (reference sequence). The length of the CDR3 is 13 residues. Trimming stripped 0 bases from V and 10 bases from J, with 9 bases between. CDR3 bases: TGCGCCAGCAGTGAGTCCACAGTGGGAAAACTGTTTTTT. It encodes CASSESTVGKLFF.

This CDR3 is CASSDRHPGKTEAFF. The CDR3 nucleotides are TGTGCCAGCAGTGATCGACACCCCGGAAAGACTGAAGCTTTCTTT. The chain links TRBV12-3 or TRBV12-4 to TRBJ1-1, with D uncertain. There are 15 residues in the CDR3. With 5 bases removed from V and 5 bases from J, the gap between germline ends came to 18 bases.

The chain recombines TRBV6-1 with TRBJ1-1; D is unclear. Trimming stripped 7 bases from V and 1 base from J, with 13 bases between. The V gene's germline CDR1 is MNHNS and CDR2 SASEGT. The CDR3 loop spans 14 amino acids. The CDR3 is CASTVREGNTEAFF. The CDR3 DNA sequence: TGTGCCAGCACTGTACGGGAGGGGAACACTGAAGCTTTCTTT.

This clonotype was observed at least ten times. The J gene is TRBJ2-1, the V gene TRBV29-1, with 7 nucleotides matching TRBD2. This CDR3 has 17 residues. With V trimmed by 7 bases and J by 4 bases, 19 bases remained unmatched. Looked up from germline, CDR1 is SQVTM and CDR2 is ANQGSEA. CDR3 residues: CSGRGVAGPSFYNEQFF. DNA for the CDR3: TGCAGCGGTCGCGGGGTAGCGGGCCCTAGCTTTTACAATGAGCAGTTCTTC.

This clonotype was found a few times. The chain couples TRBV7-2 to TRBJ1-1; no definite D call. The germline V gene has CDR1 SGHTA and CDR2 FQGNSA. Trimming shortened V by 2 bases and J by 0 bases, and 13 bases separated the two germline ends. The CDR3 runs 16 residues. The CDR3 sequence is CASSLQRGLMNTEAFF. The DNA of the CDR3 is TGTGCCAGCAGCTTACAGCGAGGGCTGATGAACACTGAAGCTTTCTTT.

This clonotype was counted a few times. The chain has TRBV5-6 and TRBJ1-6; 9 bases are a match to TRBD1. Germline V gives CDR1 SGHDT, CDR2 YYEEEE. The CDR3 loop spans 15 amino acids. The ends lost 4 bases at V and 6 bases at J; junction bases unmatched: 5. The CDR3, as DNA: TGTGCCAGCAGCGAACAGGGGGCGCGTAATTCACCCCTCCACTTT. Its translation is CASSEQGARNSPLHF.

The J gene is TRBJ2-3, the V gene TRBV27; D possibly uses TRBD1 or TRBD2 (5 bases each). CDR1 is MNHEY and CDR2 is SMNVEV in the germline V gene (reference sequence). The V end was cut by 5 bases, the J end by 1 base, with 19 bases between. This CDR3 has 17 amino acids. The CDR3 region is CASSLPNFQGGTDTQYF. As DNA, the CDR3 is TGTGCCAGCAGTCTACCCAATTTCCAGGGAGGCACAGATACGCAGTATTTT.

The sample holds a few counts of this clonotype. The chain couples TRBV9 to TRBJ2-5, with D possibly being TRBD2 (5 bases). This CDR3 spans 13 amino acids. With 4 bases removed from V and 4 bases from J, the gap between germline ends came to 11 bases. In germline, CDR1 is SGDLS, CDR2 YYNGEE. The CDR3 coding sequence is TGTGCCAGCAGCATCACCGGGGTAGAGACCCAGTACTTC. It is translated as CASSITGVETQYF.

This clonotype was found a few times. The genes are TRBV12-3 or TRBV12-4 and TRBJ2-1; TRBD2 matches 8 bases. The length of the CDR3 is 14 residues. Trimming took 7 bases from V and 7 from J; bases not matched to a gene: 9. The CDR3 here is CASTGGGPTNEQFF. The CDR3 nucleotides read TGTGCCAGCACCGGGGGGGGGCCAACGAATGAGCAGTTCTTC.

In its sample, this clonotype was seen a few times. A read error may explain this, as a much larger clone is one base away. V gene TRBV12-3 or TRBV12-4 combines with J gene TRBJ2-7, with 7 bases fitting TRBD2. V lost 6 bases and J lost 0; bases outside the gene matches: 2. This CDR3 comprises 13 residues. The CDR3 sequence: CASSRGGSYEQYV. CDR3 DNA sequence: TGTGCCAGCAGCCGCGGGGGCTCCTACGAGCAGTACGTC.

The sample holds a few counts of this clonotype. This sequence joins TRBV6-1 and TRBJ2-1; TRBD2 aligns across 11 bases. The germline V gene has CDR1 MNHNS and CDR2 SASEGT. The CDR3 is 18 amino acids. J lost 4 bases, V lost 5 bases, and 13 bases had no gene match. This chain's CDR3 is CASSPHGIAGGNYNEQFF. CDR3 nucleotide sequence: TGTGCCAGCAGTCCACACGGTATAGCGGGGGGGAATTACAATGAGCAGTTCTTC.

This clonotype was detected only a few times. The chain recombines TRBV7-2 with TRBJ1-6; 9 bases match TRBD1. The CDR3 loop spans 16 amino acids. Germline-derived CDR1 and CDR2 are SGHTA and FQGNSA. J gave up 9 bases and V 2 bases, and 8 bases lay outside the gene matches. CDR3 DNA: TGTGCCAGCAGCTTAAGGGACAGGGCCTGGACTTCACCCCTCCACTTT. It is translated as CASSLRDRAWTSPLHF.

This clonotype has just one count. This sequence joins TRBV2 and TRBJ2-1; the D gene could be TRBD1 or TRBD2 (5 bases each). Per germline, CDR1 SNHLY and CDR2 FYNNEI. The CDR3 spans 11 residues. Trimming shortened V by 6 bases and J by 10 bases, and 10 bases separated the two germline ends. CDR3 bases: TGTGCCAGCAGCGTAGAGGGGGAGCAGTTCTTC. As protein: CASSVEGEQFF.

This clonotype has more than one count but fewer than ten. This chain uses TRBV12-3 or TRBV12-4 with TRBJ2-3; tentatively, D is TRBD1 (6 bases). The length of the CDR3 is 14 residues. V lost 6 bases, J lost 5 bases, and 15 bases lay in between. CDR3 in amino acids: CASRNNRVEDTQYF. Here the CDR3 DNA reads TGTGCCAGCAGAAATAACAGGGTAGAAGATACGCAGTATTTT.

The chain links TRBV30 to TRBJ2-5; tentative D call: TRBD2 (6 bases). V shed 1 base and J shed 2 bases, with 8 bases lying between them. The CDR3 runs 13 residues. Per germline, CDR1 GTSNPN and CDR2 SVGIG (reference sequence). The CDR3 loop reads CAWSAGTQETQYF. The CDR3 DNA reads TGTGCCTGGAGTGCAGGGACTCAAGAGACCCAGTACTTC.

The V gene is TRBV5-1, the J gene TRBJ2-2, with 8 bases aligning to TRBD1. Germline CDR1 reads SGHRS; CDR2 reads YFSETQ. Losses at the gene ends were 2 bases for V and 7 bases for J; bases not matched to a gene: 10. This CDR3 is built from 16 residues. CDR3 bases: TGCGCCAGCAGCTTCGGACAGGGAATGGTGAGCGGGGAGCTGTTTTTT. Translating gives CASSFGQGMVSGELFF.

Remarks on this clonotype: This could be a read error, since a much larger clone is one nucleotide away. As the CDR3 is not closed by the conserved phenylalanine or tryptophan, this likely results from a read error. The V call is TRBV20-1, the J call TRBJ1-4; a possible D gene is TRBD1 (5 bases). Germline V gene data show CDR1 as DFQATT and CDR2 as SNEGSKA (reference sequence). V was shortened by 5 bases and J by 6 bases, with 16 bases between the two germline ends. The CDR3 covers 14 residues. In DNA form, the CDR3 reads TGCAGTGCTCGGGACTTATACGCGGATGAAAAACTGTTTTAT. This encodes CSARDLYADEKLFY.

Comment on this clonotype: This may stem from a read error, because a much larger clone lies one nucleotide away. The V gene is TRBV7-2, the J gene TRBJ2-6, with TRBD1 as a possible D gene (5 bases). V shed 0 bases and J shed 3 bases, with 9 bases lying between them. The CDR3 is made up of 16 amino acids. Per the germline V gene, CDR1 is SGHTA and CDR2 is FQGNSA. CDR3 region: CASSLARRGGANVLTF. CDR3 nucleotide sequence: TGTGCCAGCAGCTTAGCGCGAAGGGGTGGGGCCAACGTCCTGACTTTC.